This entry lists 4 T cell receptor beta chains sequenced from one sample in a study of metastatic and nonmetastatic thyroid tumors. No patient received treatment before thyroid surgery. Using MiXCR, TCRdb reanalyzed the PCR reads. The sample records approximately 31,000 clones, roughly 30% being singletons. The sample was blood. The source is a female donor with papillary thyroid cancer or a benign thyroid nodule (not recorded which). Some clones in this sample may be carry-over from other donors' samples.

Only a few counts were recorded for this clone. The chain employs TRBV6-6 and TRBJ2-7, with a tentative D call TRBD2 (6 bases). The CDR3 has 14 amino acids. In germline, CDR1 is MNHNY, CDR2 SVGAGI (reference sequence). V lost 0 bases to trimming and J lost 6 bases, with 12 bases between them. The CDR3 coding sequence is TGTGCCAGCAGTTACTCTCGGGGGTGGAGCGAGCAGTACTTC. Translation: CASSYSRGWSEQYF.

This clone occurred a few times. The rearrangement links TRBV6-9 to TRBJ1-6; the D is unclear. Germline CDR1 and CDR2: MNHGY and SVAAGI. This CDR3 is built from 13 residues. The ends were cut back, 1 base at V and 5 bases at J, with 3 bases in the middle. The CDR3 here is CASSYLDNSPLHF. In DNA form, the CDR3 reads TGTGCCAGCAGTTATTTGGATAATTCACCCCTCCACTTT.

In its sample, this clone was seen a few times. V and J are TRBV19 and TRBJ1-6; TRBD1 agrees at 10 bases. Germline CDR1 reads LNHDA; CDR2 reads SQIVND (reference sequence). The CDR3 is 15 amino acids. J was trimmed by 7 bases and V by 7 bases; bases with no gene match: 7. The chain's CDR3 is CASTPTGGRNSPLHF. In nucleotides, the CDR3 is TGTGCCAGTACCCCGACAGGGGGCAGAAATTCACCCCTCCACTTT.

In its sample, this clone was seen a few times. V is TRBV20-1 and J is TRBJ2-1; 8 bases line up with TRBD2. Germline values: CDR1 DFQATT, CDR2 SNEGSKA (reference sequence). V shed 5 bases, J shed 5 bases, and the junction held 14 bases outside the gene matches. This CDR3 has 16 amino acids. CDR3: CSAQKRGLAINNEQFF. In nucleotides, the CDR3 is TGCAGTGCTCAGAAACGCGGACTAGCTATTAACAATGAGCAGTTCTTC.